This T cell receptor (beta chain) was profiled in a study of shared clonotypes between healthy human individuals. Every subset's genomic DNA went evenly onto several immunoSEQ plates. The assay was immunoSEQ multiplex PCR, and TCRdb's table has in-frame clones only and misses some. This table has some 2 million clones, just under 95% appearing once. General study results and limits: Across subsets, estimated richness was generally greater for naive than for memory populations. Unshared clonotypes carried lower generation probabilities than those common to all four donors.

The CDR3 has 17 amino acids. V shed 3 bases, J shed 6 bases, and the junction held 11 bases outside the gene matches. CDR1 and CDR2 (germline): SGHDT, YYEEEE. As defined, naive CD8 cells were CD45RO-negative and positively selected for CCR7, with terminally differentiated effector memory CD45RA+ cells excluded. About this clone: Its antigen remains unidentified.

The sequence came from a man between 18 and 29 years old in good health. Input material: naive CD8+ T cells sorted from blood. V and J are TRBV5-6 and TRBJ2-4; 11 positions match TRBD2. CDR3 in DNA: TGTGCCAGCAGCTCGGGGCTAGCGGGGGGTCAGTCAAACATTCAGTACTTC. It specifies CASSSGLAGGQSNIQYF.